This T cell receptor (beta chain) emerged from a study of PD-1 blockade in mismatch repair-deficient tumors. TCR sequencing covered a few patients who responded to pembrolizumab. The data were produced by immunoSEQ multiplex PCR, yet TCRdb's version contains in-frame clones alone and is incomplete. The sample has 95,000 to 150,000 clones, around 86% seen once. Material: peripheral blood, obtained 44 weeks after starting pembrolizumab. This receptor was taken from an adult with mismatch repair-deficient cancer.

The CDR3 sequence is CASSLGELAGDNEQFF. CDR3 bases: TGTGCCAGCAGCTTGGGTGAGCTAGCGGGGGACAATGAGCAGTTCTTC. The chain carries TRBV5-4 and TRBJ2-1; 10 bases line up with TRBD2. This CDR3 region has 16 residues. The germline gives CDR1 SGHNT, CDR2 YYREEE (reference sequence). With 0 bases clipped from V and 5 bases from J, the junction kept 5 bases outside the gene matches.